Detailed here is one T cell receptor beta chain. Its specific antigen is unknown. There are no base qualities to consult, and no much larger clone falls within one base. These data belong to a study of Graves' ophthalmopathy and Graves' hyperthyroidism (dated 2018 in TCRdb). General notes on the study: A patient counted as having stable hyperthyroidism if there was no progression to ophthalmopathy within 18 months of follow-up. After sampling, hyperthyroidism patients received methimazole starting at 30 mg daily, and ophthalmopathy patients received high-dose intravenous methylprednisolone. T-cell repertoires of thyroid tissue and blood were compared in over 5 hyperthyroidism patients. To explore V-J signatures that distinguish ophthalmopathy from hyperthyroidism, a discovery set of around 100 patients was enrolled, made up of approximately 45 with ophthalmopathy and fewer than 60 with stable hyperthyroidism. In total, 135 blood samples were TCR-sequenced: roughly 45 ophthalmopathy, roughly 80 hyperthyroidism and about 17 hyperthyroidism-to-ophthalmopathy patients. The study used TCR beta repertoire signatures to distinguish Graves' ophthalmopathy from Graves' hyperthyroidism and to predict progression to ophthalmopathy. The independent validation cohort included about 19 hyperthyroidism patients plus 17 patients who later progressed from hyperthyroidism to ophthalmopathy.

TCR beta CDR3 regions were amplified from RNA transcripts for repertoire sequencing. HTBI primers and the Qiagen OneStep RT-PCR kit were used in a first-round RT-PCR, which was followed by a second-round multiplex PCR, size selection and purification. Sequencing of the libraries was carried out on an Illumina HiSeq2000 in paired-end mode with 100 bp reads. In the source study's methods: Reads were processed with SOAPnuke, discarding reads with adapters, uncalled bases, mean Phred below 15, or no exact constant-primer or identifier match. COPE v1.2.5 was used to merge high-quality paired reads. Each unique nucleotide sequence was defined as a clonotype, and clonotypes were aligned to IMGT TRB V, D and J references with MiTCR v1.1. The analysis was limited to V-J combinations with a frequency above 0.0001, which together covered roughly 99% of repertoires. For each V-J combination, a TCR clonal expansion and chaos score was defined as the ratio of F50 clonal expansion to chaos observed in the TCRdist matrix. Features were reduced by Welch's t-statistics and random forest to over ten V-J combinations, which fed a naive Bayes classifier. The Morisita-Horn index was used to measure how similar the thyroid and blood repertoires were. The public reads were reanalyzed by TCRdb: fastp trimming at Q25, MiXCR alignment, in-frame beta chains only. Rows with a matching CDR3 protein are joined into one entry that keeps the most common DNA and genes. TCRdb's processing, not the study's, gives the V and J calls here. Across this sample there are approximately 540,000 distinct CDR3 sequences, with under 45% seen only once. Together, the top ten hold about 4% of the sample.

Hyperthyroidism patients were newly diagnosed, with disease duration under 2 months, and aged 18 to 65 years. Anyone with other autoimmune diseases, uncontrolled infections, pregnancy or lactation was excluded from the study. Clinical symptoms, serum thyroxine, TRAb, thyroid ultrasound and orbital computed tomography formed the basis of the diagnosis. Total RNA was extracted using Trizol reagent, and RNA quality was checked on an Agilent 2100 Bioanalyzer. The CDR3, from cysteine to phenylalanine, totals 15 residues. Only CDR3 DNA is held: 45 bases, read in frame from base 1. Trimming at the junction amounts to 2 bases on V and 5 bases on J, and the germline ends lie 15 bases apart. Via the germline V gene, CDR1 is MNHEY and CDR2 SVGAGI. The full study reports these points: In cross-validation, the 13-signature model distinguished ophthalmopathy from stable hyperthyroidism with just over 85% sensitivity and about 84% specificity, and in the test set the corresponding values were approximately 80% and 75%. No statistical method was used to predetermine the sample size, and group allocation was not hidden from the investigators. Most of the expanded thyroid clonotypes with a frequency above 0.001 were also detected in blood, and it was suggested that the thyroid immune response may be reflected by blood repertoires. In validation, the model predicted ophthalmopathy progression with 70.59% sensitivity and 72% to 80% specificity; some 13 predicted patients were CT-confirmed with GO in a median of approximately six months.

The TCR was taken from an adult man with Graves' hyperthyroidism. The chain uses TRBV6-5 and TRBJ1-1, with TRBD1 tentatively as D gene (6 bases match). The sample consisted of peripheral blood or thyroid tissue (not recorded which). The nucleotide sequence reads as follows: TGTGCCAGCAGTTACCTCCCGAAAGGGGGGACTGAAGCTTTCTTT. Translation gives CASSYLPKGGTEAFF.